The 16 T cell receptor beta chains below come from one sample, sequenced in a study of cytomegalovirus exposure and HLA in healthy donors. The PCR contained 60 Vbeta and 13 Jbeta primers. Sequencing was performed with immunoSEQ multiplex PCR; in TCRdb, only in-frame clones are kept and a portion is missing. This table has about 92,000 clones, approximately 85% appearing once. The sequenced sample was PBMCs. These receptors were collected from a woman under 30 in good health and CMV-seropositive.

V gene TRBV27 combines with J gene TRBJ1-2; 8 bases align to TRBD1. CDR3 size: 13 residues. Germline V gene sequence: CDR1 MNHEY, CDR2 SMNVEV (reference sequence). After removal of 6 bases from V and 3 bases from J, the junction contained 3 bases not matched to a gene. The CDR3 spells CASSLGQDYGYTF. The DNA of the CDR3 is TGTGCCAGCAGCCTGGGACAGGACTATGGCTACACCTTC.

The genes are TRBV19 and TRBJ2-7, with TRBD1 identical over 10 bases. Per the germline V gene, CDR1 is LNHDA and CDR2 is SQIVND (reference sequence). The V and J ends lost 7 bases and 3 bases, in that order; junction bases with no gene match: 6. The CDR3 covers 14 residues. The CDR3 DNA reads TGTGCCAGTAATGGCGGGACAGGGGACTACGAGCAGTACTTC. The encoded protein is CASNGGTGDYEQYF. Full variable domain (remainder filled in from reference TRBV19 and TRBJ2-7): DGGITQSPKYLFRKEGQNVTLSCEQNLNHDAMYWYRQDPGQGLRLIYYSQIVNDFQKGDIAEGYSVSREKKESFPLTVTSAQKNPTAFYLCASNGGTGDYEQYFGPGTRLTVT.

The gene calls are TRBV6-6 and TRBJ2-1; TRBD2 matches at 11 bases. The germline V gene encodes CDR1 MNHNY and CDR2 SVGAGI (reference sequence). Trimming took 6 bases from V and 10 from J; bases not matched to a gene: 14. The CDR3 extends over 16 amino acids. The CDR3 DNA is TGTGCCAGCAGGCCCCTAGCGGGGGGACTCAAAGGGGAGCAGTTCTTC. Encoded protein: CASRPLAGGLKGEQFF.

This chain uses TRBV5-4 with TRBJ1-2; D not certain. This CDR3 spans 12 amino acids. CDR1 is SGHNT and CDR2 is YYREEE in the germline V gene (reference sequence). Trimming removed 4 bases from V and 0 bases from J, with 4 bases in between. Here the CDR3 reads CASSPANYGYTF. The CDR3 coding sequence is TGTGCCAGCAGCCCTGCTAACTATGGCTACACCTTC.

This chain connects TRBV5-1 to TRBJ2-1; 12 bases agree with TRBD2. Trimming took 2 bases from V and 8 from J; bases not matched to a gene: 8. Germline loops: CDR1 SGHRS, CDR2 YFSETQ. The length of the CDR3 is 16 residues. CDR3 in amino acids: CASSFGETSGSHEQFF. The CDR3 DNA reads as TGCGCCAGCAGCTTTGGGGAGACTAGCGGGAGTCATGAGCAGTTCTTC. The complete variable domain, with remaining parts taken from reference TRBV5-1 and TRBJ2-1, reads KAGVTQTPRYLIKTRGQQVTLSCSPISGHRSVSWYQQTPGQGLQFLFEYFSETQRNKGNFPGRFSGRQFSNSRSEMNVSTLELGDSALYLCASSFGETSGSHEQFFGPGTRLTVL.

The CDR3 coding sequence is TGTGCCAGCAGCTTAGGCGCTAGCGGGGGGTTGGCGGAGACCCAGTACTTC. Amino acid sequence: CASSLGASGGLAETQYF. This chain links TRBV7-9 with TRBJ2-5; 11 bases are a match to TRBD2. V lost 1 base and J lost 5; bases outside the gene matches: 9. CDR3 length equals 17 residues. Germline V gene sequence: CDR1 SEHNR, CDR2 FQNEAQ (reference sequence).

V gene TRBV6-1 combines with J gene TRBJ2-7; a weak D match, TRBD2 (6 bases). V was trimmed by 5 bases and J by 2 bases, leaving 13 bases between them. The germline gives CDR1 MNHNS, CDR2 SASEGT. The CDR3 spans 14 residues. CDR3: CASSSSVTPYEQYF. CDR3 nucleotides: TGTGCCAGCAGTTCTAGCGTAACCCCCTACGAGCAGTACTTC.

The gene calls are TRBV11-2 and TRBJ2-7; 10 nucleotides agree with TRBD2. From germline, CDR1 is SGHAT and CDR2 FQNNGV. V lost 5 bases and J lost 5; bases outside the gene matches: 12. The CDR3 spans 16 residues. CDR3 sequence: CASSGLASGSANEQYF. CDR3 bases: TGTGCCAGCAGCGGGTTAGCTAGCGGGAGTGCCAACGAGCAGTACTTC.

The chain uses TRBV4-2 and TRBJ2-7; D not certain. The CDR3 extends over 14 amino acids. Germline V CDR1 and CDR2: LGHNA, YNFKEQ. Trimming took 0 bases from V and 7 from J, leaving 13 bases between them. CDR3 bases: TGTGCCAGCAGCCAAGAACGCGGAATCGGGGAGCAGTACTTC. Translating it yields CASSQERGIGEQYF.

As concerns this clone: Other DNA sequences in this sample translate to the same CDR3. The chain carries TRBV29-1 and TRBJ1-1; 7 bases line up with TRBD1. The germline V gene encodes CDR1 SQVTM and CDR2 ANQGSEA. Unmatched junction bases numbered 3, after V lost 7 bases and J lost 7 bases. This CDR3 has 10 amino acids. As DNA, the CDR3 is TGCAGCGCTCGGGACAGTGAAGCTTTCTTT. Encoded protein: CSARDSEAFF.

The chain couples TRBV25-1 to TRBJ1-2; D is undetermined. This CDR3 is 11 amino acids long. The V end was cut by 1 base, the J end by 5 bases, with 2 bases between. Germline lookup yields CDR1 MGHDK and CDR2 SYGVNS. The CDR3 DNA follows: TGTGCCAGCAGTGAATCTTATGGCTACACCTTC. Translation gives CASSESYGYTF.

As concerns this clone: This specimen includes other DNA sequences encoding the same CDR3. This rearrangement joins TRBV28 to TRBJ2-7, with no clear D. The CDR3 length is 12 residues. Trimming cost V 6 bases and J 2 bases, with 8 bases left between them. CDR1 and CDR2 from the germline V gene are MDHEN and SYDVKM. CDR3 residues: CASSLRTYEQYF. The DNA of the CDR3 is TGTGCCAGCAGCCTGAGAACCTACGAGCAGTACTTC.

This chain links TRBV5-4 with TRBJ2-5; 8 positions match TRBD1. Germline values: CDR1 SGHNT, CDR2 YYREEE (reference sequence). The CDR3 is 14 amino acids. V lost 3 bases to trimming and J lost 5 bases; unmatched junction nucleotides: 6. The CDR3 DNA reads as TGTGCCAGCAGCTCCCAGGGGGCTACGGAGACCCAGTACTTC. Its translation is CASSSQGATETQYF.

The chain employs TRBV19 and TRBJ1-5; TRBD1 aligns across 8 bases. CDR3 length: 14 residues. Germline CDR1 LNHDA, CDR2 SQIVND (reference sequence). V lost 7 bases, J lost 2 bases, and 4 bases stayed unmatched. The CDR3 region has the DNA TGTGCCAGTACCGACAGGGGTGGCAATCAGCCCCAGCATTTT. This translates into CASTDRGGNQPQHF. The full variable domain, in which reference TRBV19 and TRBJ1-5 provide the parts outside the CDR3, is DGGITQSPKYLFRKEGQNVTLSCEQNLNHDAMYWYRQDPGQGLRLIYYSQIVNDFQKGDIAEGYSVSREKKESFPLTVTSAQKNPTAFYLCASTDRGGNQPQHFGDGTRLSIL.

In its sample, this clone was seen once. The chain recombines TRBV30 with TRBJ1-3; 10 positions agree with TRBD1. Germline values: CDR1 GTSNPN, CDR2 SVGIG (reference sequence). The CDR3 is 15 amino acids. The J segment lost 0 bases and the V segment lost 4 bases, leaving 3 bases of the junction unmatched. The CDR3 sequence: CAWNRDRGSGNTIYF. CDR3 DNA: TGTGCCTGGAACCGGGACAGGGGCTCTGGAAACACCATATATTTT.

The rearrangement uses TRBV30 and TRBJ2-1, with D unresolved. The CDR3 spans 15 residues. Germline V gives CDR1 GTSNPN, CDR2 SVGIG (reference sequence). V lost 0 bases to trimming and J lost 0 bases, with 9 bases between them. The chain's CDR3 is CAWSVDYSSYNEQFF. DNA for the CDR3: TGTGCCTGGAGTGTAGATTACAGCTCCTACAATGAGCAGTTCTTC. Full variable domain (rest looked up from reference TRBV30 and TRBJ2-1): SQTIHQWPATLVQPVGSPLSLECTVEGTSNPNLYWYRQAAGRGLQLLFYSVGIGQISSEVPQNLSASRPQDRQFILSSKKLLLSDSGFYLCAWSVDYSSYNEQFFGPGTRLTVL.